This entry lists 2 T cell receptor beta chains sequenced from one sample in a study of glioma-infiltrating T cells. TCR alpha and beta CDR3 regions were amplified from RNA using iRepertoire nested multiplex PCR. TCRdb re-derived calls from the multiplex PCR reads in MiXCR, one entry per CDR3 protein. In the table there are about 210,000 distinct CDR3 sequences, approximately 30% of which are singletons. Sequenced material: glioma tissue, nonneoplastic brain tissue, or PBMCs (not recorded which). The receptors stem from a human donor with low-grade glioma or glioblastoma, undergoing nonglioma brain surgery, or in good health (not recorded which).

This clonotype was seen more than once but under ten times. The chain combines TRBV4-1 with TRBJ2-7, with D perhaps TRBD2 (6 bases). There are 15 residues in the CDR3. Germline V gene lookup returns CDR1 MGHRA and CDR2 YSYEKL. Deletions cut 5 bases from V and 4 bases from J, with 18 bases between. Written as DNA, the CDR3 is TGCGCCAGCAGCAAAGTAGCGGAGCGTCTATACGAGCAGTACTTC. This sequence encodes CASSKVAERLYEQYF.

Here the CDR3 DNA reads TGTGCCAGCAGGTCCATGAGCGATCAGCCCCAGCATTTT. Amino acid sequence: CASRSMSDQPQHF. The chain employs TRBV27 and TRBJ1-5; no clear D gene. This CDR3 has 13 residues. The V and J ends lost 6 bases and 5 bases respectively, with 11 bases between them. Germline V gene data show CDR1 as MNHEY and CDR2 as SMNVEV (reference sequence).